This T cell receptor (beta chain) was captured by sequencing in a study of CD8 T cells in ankylosing spondylitis. Findings and limits, study-wide: Disease-linked clones reportedly concentrated significantly in matched ankylosing spondylitis synovial fluid. What appeared characteristic of ankylosing spondylitis blood was a TCR beta motif of 7 or 8 highly homologous variants. Existing reports had already noted some motif variants in reactive arthritis synovial fluid and blood. Disease-linked clones were CD8+ and relatively rare in peripheral blood.

Researchers built TCR beta libraries using quantitative 5'-RACE with molecular barcodes. Using its own MiXCR run on the 5' RACE reads, TCRdb lists one record per CDR3 protein. The sample lists just under 550,000 distinct CDR3 sequences; roughly 13% were seen once. This clonotype was observed many times. Its target is unknown. CDR1 is MGHDK, CDR2 SYGVNS, per germline. V was shortened by 5 bases and J by 7 bases, with 12 bases between the two germline ends. The CDR3 runs 13 residues. The source of this sequence is a male donor with ankylosing spondylitis. V gene TRBV25-1 combines with J gene TRBJ2-1; perhaps TRBD2 as D (6 bases). Source material: blood, either unsorted or a sorted T cell fraction (not recorded which). CDR3 nucleotides: TGTGCCAGCAGTAGGCCGGGAGAGAATGAGCAGTTCTTC. This codes for CASSRPGENEQFF.